The 25 T cell receptor beta chains below all came from one sample that was sequenced in a study of CD8+ T cells in alopecia areata. Extracted from the samples, RNA was reverse transcribed into cDNA to serve as the sequencing template. The table came from immunoSEQ multiplex PCR; TCRdb's copy has only in-frame clones and leaves some out. The table shows 79,000 or so clones, with around 65% occurring only once. The treatment denotes: oral pan-JAK inhibitor, 5-10 mg twice daily. The specimen was CD8+ T cells sorted from blood, collected at week 24, from a patient treated with tofacitinib. Every receptor here comes from a human donor with alopecia areata.

J is TRBJ1-2 and V is TRBV5-4; D remains ambiguous. CDR1 is SGHNT, CDR2 YYREEE, per germline (reference sequence). CDR3 length: 14 amino acids. Trimming pared 0 bases from V and 1 base from J, leaving 7 bases between. The DNA for the CDR3 is TGTGCCAGCAGCTTGGGGCAGCTTAACTATGGCTACACCTTC. Protein sequence: CASSLGQLNYGYTF.

The genes are TRBV30 and TRBJ2-7; D unclear. Trimming stripped 0 bases from V and 6 bases from J, with 9 bases between. Germline V CDR1 and CDR2: GTSNPN, SVGIG (reference sequence). The CDR3 runs to 12 residues. CDR3 in DNA: TGTGCCTGGAGTGTACTTTCTTCCGAGCAGTACTTC. Its translation is CAWSVLSSEQYF.

The chain combines TRBV4-1 with TRBJ2-3; 11 bases line up with TRBD2. The CDR3 is 16 residues long. Germline V CDR1 and CDR2: MGHRA, YSYEKL. After removal of 2 bases from V and 2 bases from J, the junction contained 3 bases not matched to a gene. The CDR3, as DNA: TGCGCCAGCAGCCAACTAGCGGGGGGCCTCACAGATACGCAGTATTTT. Amino acid sequence: CASSQLAGGLTDTQYF.

This clone has only a few counts. This chain joins TRBV25-1 and TRBJ2-7, with D perhaps TRBD2 (7 bases). V gave up 7 bases and J gave up 3 bases, with 16 bases separating them. The CDR3 totals 14 residues. The germline V gene encodes CDR1 MGHDK and CDR2 SYGVNS. CDR3 bases: TGTGCCAGCACCCCGGGGGGCAGGTACTACGAGCAGTACTTC. This gives the protein CASTPGGRYYEQYF.

This clone was picked up a small number of times. This rearrangement joins TRBV7-6 to TRBJ2-1; a possible D gene is TRBD2 (5 bases). The V end was cut by 10 bases, the J end by 4 bases, with 11 bases between. CDR1 is SGHVS and CDR2 is FNYEAQ in the germline V gene. There are 12 residues in the CDR3. The CDR3 nucleotides are TGTGCCATCGAAGCGGAGTACAATGAGCAGTTCTTC. Amino acids: CAIEAEYNEQFF.

The V call is TRBV5-1, the J call TRBJ2-3; no definite D call. The CDR3 sequence is 14 residues long. CDR1 is SGHRS, CDR2 YFSETQ, per germline. Trimming stripped 0 bases from V and 6 bases from J, with 11 bases between. The CDR3 DNA is TGCGCCAGCAGCTTGGAACTCCCAACCGATACGCAGTATTTT. It specifies CASSLELPTDTQYF.

The gene calls are TRBV27 and TRBJ1-2; TRBD1 might be the D (5 bases). V lost 0 bases to trimming and J lost 8 bases, with 16 bases between them. Per germline, CDR1 MNHEY and CDR2 SMNVEV (reference sequence). The CDR3 contains 15 residues. This CDR3 is CASSLSGSAGQGYTF. As DNA, the CDR3 is TGTGCCAGCAGTTTATCAGGATCGGCAGGGCAGGGCTACACCTTC.

This chain uses TRBV4-1 with TRBJ1-2; maybe TRBD1 (6 bases). CDR1 and CDR2 from the germline V gene are MGHRA and YSYEKL. The CDR3 has 15 amino acids. Trimming pared 0 bases from V and 4 bases from J, leaving 12 bases between. CDR3 residues: CASSQDLTGSYGYTF. CDR3 nucleotide sequence: TGCGCCAGCAGCCAAGACCTGACAGGCTCCTATGGCTACACCTTC.

The chain links TRBV7-4 to TRBJ2-7; D uncertain. V lost 3 bases and J 9 bases, leaving 12 bases between the germline ends. The CDR3 contains 12 residues. Germline-derived CDR1 and CDR2 are SGHVT and SQSDAQ. CDR3 bases: TGTGCCAGCAGCTTCACGAGATGGGGGCAGTACTTC. This gives the protein CASSFTRWGQYF.

The chain links TRBV27 to TRBJ1-2; 8 bases line up with TRBD1. J lost 8 bases, V lost 0 bases, and 2 bases had no gene match. This CDR3 is built from 13 residues. The germline CDR1 and CDR2 sequences are MNHEY and SMNVEV (reference sequence). Here the CDR3 reads CASSLSQGGGYTF. In nucleotides, the CDR3 is TGTGCCAGCAGTTTATCACAGGGGGGAGGCTACACCTTC.

The chain couples TRBV7-6 to TRBJ2-1; a possible D gene is TRBD1 (7 bases). The V and J ends lost 3 bases and 0 bases respectively, with 18 bases between them. Germline CDR1 SGHVS, CDR2 FNYEAQ. The CDR3 extends over 18 amino acids. The CDR3 coding sequence is TGTGCCAGCAGCTTCGGAGGGCAGGGGGTATCCTCCTACAATGAGCAGTTCTTC. Amino acid sequence: CASSFGGQGVSSYNEQFF.

CDR3 nucleotides: TGTGCCAGCAGCCTGGGAGTTTACAATTCACCCCTCCACTTT. It codes for CASSLGVYNSPLHF. The J gene is TRBJ1-6, the V gene TRBV13, with unresolved D. Germline CDR1 PRHDT, CDR2 FYEKMQ (reference sequence). Trimming removed 5 bases from V and 7 bases from J, with 12 bases in between. This CDR3 spans 14 amino acids.

V and J are TRBV28 and TRBJ2-5, with D possibly being TRBD1 or TRBD2 (5 bases each). CDR3 size: 16 residues. The germline V gene encodes CDR1 MDHEN and CDR2 SYDVKM. The ends were cut back, 2 bases at V and 1 base at J, with 14 bases in the middle. The CDR3, as DNA: TGTGCCAGCAGTTTAGACGAGAGAGGGGTCCAAGAGACCCAGTACTTC. It yields the protein CASSLDERGVQETQYF.

This clone was seen only a few times. The J gene is TRBJ2-7, the V gene TRBV14, with D maybe TRBD1 (6 bases). CDR1 is SGHDN and CDR2 is FVKESK in the germline V gene. V gave up 3 bases and J gave up 0 bases, with 12 bases separating them. This CDR3 is built from 15 residues. CDR3 coding DNA: TGTGCCAGCAGCCAGGGCCAGGGGAGCTCCTACGAGCAGTACTTC. It is translated as CASSQGQGSSYEQYF. Using reference TRBV14 and TRBJ2-7 for the parts outside the CDR3, the full variable domain is EAGVTQFPSHSVIEKGQTVTLRCDPISGHDNLYWYRRVMGKEIKFLLHFVKESKQDESGMPNNRFLAERTGGTYSTLKVQPAELEDSGVYFCASSQGQGSSYEQYFGPGTRLTVT.

This clone occurred a few times. The chain is built from TRBV5-4 and TRBJ2-3, with 8 bases lining up with TRBD2. The CDR3 sequence is 16 residues long. Per germline, CDR1 SGHNT and CDR2 YYREEE (reference sequence). V gave up 4 bases and J gave up 4 bases; unmatched junction bases: 11. The CDR3 nucleotides read TGTGCCAGCAGCCAAGAACATTCGGGGGGGCCAGATACGCAGTATTTT. It is translated as CASSQEHSGGPDTQYF.

There are a few counts of this clone. The chain employs TRBV27 and TRBJ2-7; 7 nucleotides match TRBD1. Germline-derived CDR1 and CDR2 are MNHEY and SMNVEV (reference sequence). V shed 3 bases and J 4 bases; nucleotides not matched to a gene: 6. This CDR3 spans 14 amino acids. CDR3 DNA sequence: TGTGCCAGCAGTTTGGGGCAGGGGGTTTACGAGCAGTACTTC. This translates into CASSLGQGVYEQYF.

The table lists this clone with a count of one. This chain joins TRBV6-4 and TRBJ2-1; 8 bases are shared with TRBD1. Per the germline V gene, CDR1 is MRHNA and CDR2 is SNTAGT. After removal of 3 bases from V and 2 bases from J, the junction contained 3 bases not matched to a gene. There are 15 residues in the CDR3. DNA for the CDR3: TGTGCCAGCAGTGAGAGGACAGGGCCCTACAATGAGCAGTTCTTC. Protein sequence: CASSERTGPYNEQFF.

The rearrangement joins TRBV18 to TRBJ2-7, with D unclear. This CDR3 is 14 amino acids long. V lost 0 bases and J 3 bases, leaving 9 bases between the germline ends. Germline loops: CDR1 KGHSH, CDR2 LQKENI. DNA of the CDR3: TGTGCCAGCTCACCACCTGAGGTCAACTACGAGCAGTACTTC. Amino acids: CASSPPEVNYEQYF.

In this sample, this clone turned up once. J is TRBJ2-1 and V is TRBV6-5, with TRBD2 matching over 9 bases. The trim removed 6 bases at V and 5 bases at J, leaving 8 bases unmatched. Germline CDR1 reads MNHEY; CDR2 reads SVGAGI. CDR3 size: 15 residues. CDR3 sequence (DNA): TGTGCCAGCAGCATCACGACTAGCGGCCACAATGAGCAGTTCTTC. It translates to CASSITTSGHNEQFF.

This chain uses TRBV25-1 with TRBJ2-7; maybe TRBD1 (5 bases). The CDR3 runs to 14 residues. V shed 1 base and J shed 0 bases, with 7 bases lying between them. Germline V gene sequence: CDR1 MGHDK, CDR2 SYGVNS. CDR3 residues: CASSEWGSSYEQYF. The DNA of the CDR3 is TGTGCCAGCAGTGAATGGGGCAGCTCCTACGAGCAGTACTTC.

This clone was picked up a small number of times. The chain has TRBV19 and TRBJ1-2, with D perhaps TRBD1 (5 bases). The CDR3 runs 12 residues. The V and J ends lost 7 bases and 4 bases respectively, with 10 bases between them. Germline V gives CDR1 LNHDA, CDR2 SQIVND (reference sequence). CDR3 residues: CASNPGTYGYTF. The CDR3 DNA reads as TGTGCCAGTAACCCAGGGACCTATGGCTACACCTTC. Full variable domain (missing parts from reference TRBV19 and TRBJ1-2): DGGITQSPKYLFRKEGQNVTLSCEQNLNHDAMYWYRQDPGQGLRLIYYSQIVNDFQKGDIAEGYSVSREKKESFPLTVTSAQKNPTAFYLCASNPGTYGYTFGSGTRLTVV.

V usage is TRBV19 and J usage is TRBJ2-5; TRBD1 matches at 7 bases. The V segment lost 5 bases and the J segment 7 bases; nucleotides outside the gene matches: 13. The germline gives CDR1 LNHDA, CDR2 SQIVND (reference sequence). The CDR3 length is 15 residues. The CDR3 bases are TGTGCCAGTAGTTCCTCCGACAGGGCTGGGGGGACCCAGTACTTC. Amino acids: CASSSSDRAGGTQYF.

The chain has TRBV29-1 and TRBJ2-1; 8 nucleotides agree with TRBD1. Trimming cost V 2 bases and J 2 bases; bases outside gene matches: 8. This CDR3 has 16 residues. The germline V gene has CDR1 SQVTM and CDR2 ANQGSEA. The CDR3, as DNA: TGCAGCGTTGAATATGTGAAGGGACAGGCCTACAATGAGCAGTTCTTC. It specifies CSVEYVKGQAYNEQFF.

The genes are TRBV4-1 and TRBJ2-2, with D uncertain. The V and J ends lost 7 bases and 6 bases respectively, with 12 bases between them. The CDR3 extends over 13 amino acids. CDR1 is MGHRA, CDR2 YSYEKL, per germline. The CDR3 DNA is TGCGCCAGCACTCCCGGCATGGCCGGGGAGCTGTTTTTT. This sequence encodes CASTPGMAGELFF.

On this clone: This CDR3 is also generated by other DNA sequences in the sample. The rearrangement uses TRBV6-5 and TRBJ1-5, with D possibly TRBD1 on 6 matching bases. Trimming shortened V by 5 bases and J by 4 bases, and 9 bases separated the two germline ends. CDR1 is MNHEY and CDR2 is SVGAGI in the germline V gene. The CDR3 contains 13 residues. The CDR3 loop is CASSIGQNQPQHF. The DNA for the CDR3 is TGTGCCAGCAGTATCGGACAGAATCAGCCCCAGCATTTT.